This T cell receptor beta chain was retrieved from a study of cytomegalovirus exposure and HLA in healthy donors. Primers included in the PCR were 60 Vbeta and 13 Jbeta primers. Assay: immunoSEQ multiplex PCR; the TCRdb copy retains only in-frame clones and omits some. The table includes some 200,000 clones, around 83% detected once. Study-wide findings and caveats: Analysis was carried out at a later point, and it linked a missense DCLRE1C variant to TCR beta V- and J-gene trimming. Cytomegalovirus association was listed for around 170 TCR beta chains.

Comment on this clone: Antigen specificity is unknown.

This CDR3 comprises 17 residues. CDR1 and CDR2 from the germline V gene are LNHNV and YYDKDF (reference sequence). The V and J ends lost 1 base and 9 bases respectively, with 19 bases between them. There were likely unrecorded immune exposures, though donors were nominally healthy when sampled. This chain uses TRBV15 with TRBJ1-6; D is perhaps TRBD1 (5 bases). This clonotype was sampled from a man aged 45-65 years in good health and CMV-seronegative. Input material: PBMCs. The CDR3 loop reads CATSRGGWEGSGSPLHF. The CDR3, as DNA: TGTGCCACCAGCAGAGGGGGATGGGAGGGGTCCGGTTCACCCCTCCACTTT.